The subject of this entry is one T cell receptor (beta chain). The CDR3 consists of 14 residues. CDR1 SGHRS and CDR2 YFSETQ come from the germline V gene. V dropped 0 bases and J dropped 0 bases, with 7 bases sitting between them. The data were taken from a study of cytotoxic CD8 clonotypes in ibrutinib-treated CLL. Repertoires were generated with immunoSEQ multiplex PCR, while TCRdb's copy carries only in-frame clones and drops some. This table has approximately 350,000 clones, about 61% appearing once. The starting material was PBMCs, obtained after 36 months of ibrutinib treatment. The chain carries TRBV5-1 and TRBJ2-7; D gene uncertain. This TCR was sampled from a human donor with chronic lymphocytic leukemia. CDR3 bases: TGCGCCAGCAGCTTGGCATTGTCCTCCTACGAGCAGTACTTC. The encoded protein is CASSLALSSYEQYF.